A selection of T cell receptor beta chains follows, all from one sample in a study of T cells in Graves' hyperthyroidism and ophthalmopathy. TCRdb reprocessed the multiplex PCR reads via MiXCR and lists one record per CDR3 protein. The sample consists of some 400,000 distinct CDR3 sequences, about 15% of them appearing once. Sequences were obtained from blood. All receptors derive from a woman in her sixties or seventies with Graves' hyperthyroidism. CDR3s include the opening cysteine and the closing phenylalanine or tryptophan. Fields, in order: J gene, D gene, V gene, clone size, CDR3 DNA, CDR3 protein. D genes are given only for firm matches. Where a row states a size, it is once, few, many or the class of an expanded clone; other rows omit it.

j_call: TRBJ2-1; d_call: TRBD2; v_call: TRBV3-1; clone_size: many; cdr3_nt: TGTGCCAGCAGCCAAGATGGCCCGGGGGGTCACAATGAGCAGTTCTTC; cdr3_aa: CASSQDGPGGHNEQFF
j_call: TRBJ2-1; d_call: -; v_call: TRBV28; clone_size: -; cdr3_nt: TGTGCCAGCAGTTCACCTTTGGACTCGAGCTCCTACAATGAGCAGTTCTTC; cdr3_aa: CASSSPLDSSSYNEQFF
j_call: TRBJ2-1; d_call: -; v_call: TRBV10-3; clone_size: many; cdr3_nt: TGTGCCATCAGCGACAGGACTGCGGGCAATGAGCAGTTCTTC; cdr3_aa: CAISDRTAGNEQFF
j_call: TRBJ2-7; d_call: TRBD2; v_call: TRBV7-3; clone_size: many; cdr3_nt: TGTGCCAGCAGCTCGGGACTAGCAGCCGAGCAGTACTTC; cdr3_aa: CASSSGLAAEQYF
j_call: TRBJ2-5; d_call: -; v_call: TRBV11-2; clone_size: many; cdr3_nt: TGTGCCAGCAGCCCAGGGGTGGCGGGTACACACGAGACCCAGTACTTC; cdr3_aa: CASSPGVAGTHETQYF
j_call: TRBJ2-2; d_call: -; v_call: TRBV24-1; clone_size: many; cdr3_nt: TGTGCCACCAGTGAAGGGGGGAAGACCGGGGAGCTGTTTTTT; cdr3_aa: CATSEGGKTGELFF
j_call: TRBJ2-5; d_call: TRBD1; v_call: TRBV12-3/TRBV12-4; clone_size: many; cdr3_nt: TGTGCCAGCAGCCCCGGGACAGGGGGCCCCGAGACCCAGTACTTC; cdr3_aa: CASSPGTGGPETQYF
j_call: TRBJ2-2; d_call: TRBD1; v_call: TRBV30; clone_size: -; cdr3_nt: TGTGCATGCCAGACAGGGGCGGAACCGACCGGGGAGCTGTTTTTT; cdr3_aa: CACQTGAEPTGELFF
j_call: TRBJ2-1; d_call: TRBD2; v_call: TRBV9; clone_size: many; cdr3_nt: TGTGCCAGCAGCGCCACTAGCGGGCCATACAATGAGCAGTTCTTC; cdr3_aa: CASSATSGPYNEQFF
j_call: TRBJ2-1; d_call: TRBD1; v_call: TRBV20-1; clone_size: many; cdr3_nt: TGCAGTGCTAGAGCCGGGACAGGGTCCCGTAGCTCCTACAATGAGCAGTTCTTC; cdr3_aa: CSARAGTGSRSSYNEQFF
j_call: TRBJ2-1; d_call: -; v_call: TRBV5-1; clone_size: -; cdr3_nt: TGCGCCAGCAGCCCCCTAAACTCCTACAATGAGCAGTTCTTC; cdr3_aa: CASSPLNSYNEQFF
j_call: TRBJ1-5; d_call: -; v_call: TRBV20-1; clone_size: few; cdr3_nt: TGCAGTGCCATCTCGACAGGTAATCAGCCCCAGCATTTT; cdr3_aa: CSAISTGNQPQHF
j_call: TRBJ2-5; d_call: -; v_call: TRBV2; clone_size: many; cdr3_nt: TGTGCCAGCAGTTGGGACCCCAAAGAGACCCAGTACTTC; cdr3_aa: CASSWDPKETQYF
j_call: TRBJ2-7; d_call: -; v_call: TRBV3-1; clone_size: many; cdr3_nt: TGTGCCAGCAGCCTAGGGCTACGGGACGAGCAGTACTTC; cdr3_aa: CASSLGLRDEQYF
j_call: TRBJ2-7; d_call: TRBD1; v_call: TRBV4-1; clone_size: many; cdr3_nt: TGCGCCAGCAGCACGAGACCGGGACAGGGGAACGAGCAGTACTTC; cdr3_aa: CASSTRPGQGNEQYF
j_call: TRBJ2-7; d_call: -; v_call: TRBV12-3/TRBV12-4; clone_size: -; cdr3_nt: TGTGCCAGCGGGGGGTTCTACACATCCTACGAGCAGTACTTC; cdr3_aa: CASGGFYTSYEQYF
j_call: TRBJ2-1; d_call: -; v_call: TRBV4-1; clone_size: -; cdr3_nt: TGCGCCAGCAGCCAAGAGGGGGACGGCTCCTACAATGAGCAGTTCTTC; cdr3_aa: CASSQEGDGSYNEQFF
j_call: TRBJ1-1; d_call: -; v_call: TRBV18; clone_size: many; cdr3_nt: TGTGCCAGCTCACCACCTCAGGGGCGCGGCACTGAAGCTTTCTTT; cdr3_aa: CASSPPQGRGTEAFF
j_call: TRBJ2-1; d_call: -; v_call: TRBV24-1; clone_size: many; cdr3_nt: TGTGCCACCAGGGGGCTTGGCAATGAGCAGTTCTTC; cdr3_aa: CATRGLGNEQFF
j_call: TRBJ2-7; d_call: TRBD2; v_call: TRBV7-9; clone_size: many; cdr3_nt: TGTGCCAGCAGCGGACCTAGCGGCGAGCAGTACTTC; cdr3_aa: CASSGPSGEQYF
j_call: TRBJ2-5; d_call: TRBD2; v_call: TRBV5-1; clone_size: -; cdr3_nt: TGCGCCAGCAGCTTGGTTTTAGCGGGAGTTCCAACAGTACAAGAGACCCAGTACTTC; cdr3_aa: CASSLVLAGVPTVQETQYF
j_call: TRBJ2-7; d_call: TRBD2; v_call: TRBV15; clone_size: -; cdr3_nt: TGTGCCACCAGCAGATCGGGGACTAGCGGGAGGTACGAGCAGTACTTC; cdr3_aa: CATSRSGTSGRYEQYF
j_call: TRBJ2-7; d_call: TRBD1; v_call: TRBV12-5; clone_size: many; cdr3_nt: TGTGCTAGTGGTTTGGTAATTGGAGGGACAGGACCCGAGCAGTACTTC; cdr3_aa: CASGLVIGGTGPEQYF
j_call: TRBJ2-7; d_call: TRBD2; v_call: TRBV6-1; clone_size: -; cdr3_nt: TGTGCCAGCAGCCGGGTGATAGCGGGAGACGAGCAGTACTTC; cdr3_aa: CASSRVIAGDEQYF
j_call: TRBJ2-5; d_call: -; v_call: TRBV12-3/TRBV12-4; clone_size: many; cdr3_nt: TGTGCCAGCAGTTTCTTCCAGGAGACCCAGTACTTC; cdr3_aa: CASSFFQETQYF
j_call: TRBJ2-3; d_call: -; v_call: TRBV12-3/TRBV12-4; clone_size: many; cdr3_nt: TGTGCCAGCAGAATCGCCTTGGGTAGCACAGATACGCAGTATTTT; cdr3_aa: CASRIALGSTDTQYF
j_call: TRBJ2-3; d_call: -; v_call: TRBV6-1; clone_size: -; cdr3_nt: TGTGCCAGCAGTGAATGGGCAGGCCCAGATACGCAGTATTTT; cdr3_aa: CASSEWAGPDTQYF
j_call: TRBJ2-7; d_call: -; v_call: TRBV12-3/TRBV12-4; clone_size: many; cdr3_nt: TGTGCCAGCAGTGCAGGCTACGAGCAGTACTTC; cdr3_aa: CASSAGYEQYF
j_call: TRBJ1-6; d_call: TRBD1; v_call: TRBV28; clone_size: -; cdr3_nt: TGTGCCAGCGGCAGCGGGACAGGGAGATATAATTCACCCCTCCACTTT; cdr3_aa: CASGSGTGRYNSPLHF
j_call: TRBJ1-2; d_call: -; v_call: TRBV27; clone_size: many; cdr3_nt: TGTGCCAGCCGTACGGGGGCGCGGGGCTACACCTTC; cdr3_aa: CASRTGARGYTF
j_call: TRBJ1-1; d_call: TRBD1; v_call: TRBV5-6; clone_size: many; cdr3_nt: TGTGCCAGCAGCTACCGGGGAGTCAGGGGGCGTGAAGTGTTCATGAACACTGAAGCTTTCTTT; cdr3_aa: CASSYRGVRGREVFMNTEAFF
j_call: TRBJ1-3; d_call: -; v_call: TRBV28; clone_size: many; cdr3_nt: TGTGCCAGCGCAGTAGCGGGAAACACCATATATTTT; cdr3_aa: CASAVAGNTIYF
j_call: TRBJ2-7; d_call: -; v_call: TRBV5-1; clone_size: many; cdr3_nt: TGCGCCAGCAGCTGGGGGGCAGGGGGCTCCTACGAGCAGTACTTC; cdr3_aa: CASSWGAGGSYEQYF
j_call: TRBJ2-7; d_call: TRBD1; v_call: TRBV6-2/TRBV6-3; clone_size: many; cdr3_nt: TGTGCCAGCACCCACGAGGGACAGGGTAGCTACGAGCAGTACTTC; cdr3_aa: CASTHEGQGSYEQYF
j_call: TRBJ2-3; d_call: -; v_call: TRBV4-1; clone_size: -; cdr3_nt: TGCGCCAGCAGCCAAGGGGGACAACACACAGATACGCAGTATTTT; cdr3_aa: CASSQGGQHTDTQYF
j_call: TRBJ1-2; d_call: -; v_call: TRBV18; clone_size: many; cdr3_nt: TGTGCCAGCTCACCATCAGGGCGCTATGGCTACACCTTC; cdr3_aa: CASSPSGRYGYTF
j_call: TRBJ2-1; d_call: TRBD2; v_call: TRBV15; clone_size: many; cdr3_nt: TGTGCCACCAGCAGAGATGAAGCCCTGAAAAGCGGGAGGGCCATTAACTCCTACAATGAGCAGTTCTTC; cdr3_aa: CATSRDEALKSGRAINSYNEQFF
j_call: TRBJ2-5; d_call: TRBD2; v_call: TRBV20-1; clone_size: -; cdr3_nt: TGCAGTGCATTCGGGACTAGCGGGAGGTTGGGGGAGACCCAGTACTTC; cdr3_aa: CSAFGTSGRLGETQYF
j_call: TRBJ1-2; d_call: TRBD1; v_call: TRBV12-3/TRBV12-4; clone_size: -; cdr3_nt: TGTGCCAGCAGGGGAGACAGGGCAGGCTACACCTTC; cdr3_aa: CASRGDRAGYTF
j_call: TRBJ2-3; d_call: -; v_call: TRBV2; clone_size: few; cdr3_nt: TGTGCCAGCAGTCAGGGAGAAGGATTTACGCAGTATTTT; cdr3_aa: CASSQGEGFTQYF
j_call: TRBJ1-1; d_call: TRBD1; v_call: TRBV3-1; clone_size: many; cdr3_nt: TGTGCCAGCAGCCCTTTGGACAGGGTGGGTGAAGCTTTCTTT; cdr3_aa: CASSPLDRVGEAFF
j_call: TRBJ2-7; d_call: -; v_call: TRBV9; clone_size: -; cdr3_nt: TGTGCCAGCAGCGTAAGGTCGAGCTCCTACGAGCAGTACTTC; cdr3_aa: CASSVRSSSYEQYF